These 30 T cell receptor beta chains came from one sample sequenced in a study of blood T cell repertoires in COVID-19. Profiling relied on immunoSEQ multiplex PCR, and the TCRdb table lists in-frame clones only, not all of them. Altogether 150,000 to 200,000 clones are present, 89% being singletons, with the ten largest covering approximately 3%. Sequencing was performed on peripheral blood. These receptors were obtained from a man between 60 and 70 years old with acute or convalescent COVID-19.

The chain links TRBV18 to TRBJ1-1; no firm D call. V was shortened by 2 bases and J by 4 bases, with 5 bases between the two germline ends. Germline V gives CDR1 KGHSH, CDR2 LQKENI. The CDR3 loop spans 12 amino acids. CDR3 residues: CASSPSTTEAFF. The CDR3 DNA follows: TGTGCCAGCTCACCAAGCACCACTGAAGCTTTCTTT.

V usage is TRBV2 and J usage is TRBJ2-1; 8 bases are a match to TRBD2. The length of the CDR3 is 15 residues. After removal of 8 bases from V and 5 bases from J, the junction contained 11 bases not matched to a gene. Germline V gene data show CDR1 as SNHLY and CDR2 as FYNNEI. CDR3 region: CASEASGGGDNEQFF. CDR3 DNA sequence: TGTGCCAGCGAAGCAAGCGGGGGTGGCGACAATGAGCAGTTCTTC.

The chain carries TRBV5-1 and TRBJ2-3; D is perhaps TRBD2 (6 bases). The V and J ends lost 4 bases and 5 bases respectively, with 17 bases between them. The germline V gene has CDR1 SGHRS and CDR2 YFSETQ. The CDR3 spans 15 residues. In nucleotides, the CDR3 is TGCGCCAGCAGCACCGGAGGGCGGGTCGGAGATACGCAGTATTTT. Its protein is CASSTGGRVGDTQYF.

The chain links TRBV11-2 to TRBJ2-7, with a possible D match to TRBD2 (7 bases). CDR3 size: 14 residues. Trimming removed 10 bases at V and 6 bases at J, with 22 bases between. The germline V gene has CDR1 SGHAT and CDR2 FQNNGV. This chain's CDR3 is CATEQRGGTGEQYF. In DNA form, the CDR3 reads TGTGCCACCGAGCAAAGGGGGGGTACAGGCGAGCAGTACTTC.

This chain links TRBV19 with TRBJ1-5, with a tentative D call TRBD1 (5 bases). The CDR3 is 14 residues long. Germline-derived CDR1 and CDR2 are LNHDA and SQIVND (reference sequence). V dropped 5 bases and J dropped 6 bases, with 14 bases sitting between them. The chain's CDR3 is CASSPRALGQPQHF. CDR3 nucleotides: TGTGCCAGTAGTCCCAGGGCCCTGGGTCAGCCCCAGCATTTT.

The chain joins TRBV6-6 to TRBJ1-2; 9 bases agree with TRBD1. The V gene end was trimmed by 2 bases and the J gene end by 10 bases; junction bases not matched to a gene: 8. The CDR3 is 14 amino acids. In germline, CDR1 is MNHNY, CDR2 SVGAGI (reference sequence). Written as DNA, the CDR3 is TGTGCCAGCAGTTACGGGACAGGGACCCTAGACTACACCTTC. Translated, it gives CASSYGTGTLDYTF.

The chain recombines TRBV27 with TRBJ1-6; D might be TRBD1 (6 bases). The CDR3 is made up of 15 amino acids. Trimming removed 2 bases at V and 7 bases at J, with 12 bases between. The V gene's germline CDR1 is MNHEY and CDR2 SMNVEV (reference sequence). The CDR3 loop is CASSLRGANNSPLHF. The CDR3 DNA sequence: TGTGCCAGCAGTTTACGGGGGGCGAACAATTCACCCCTCCACTTT.

The chain links TRBV4-3 to TRBJ2-7; D is perhaps TRBD1 (6 bases). There are 14 residues in the CDR3. V dropped 4 bases and J dropped 6 bases, with 16 bases sitting between them. The germline gives CDR1 LGHNA, CDR2 YSLEER. This CDR3 reads CASSRGTGQGEQYF. The CDR3 bases are TGCGCCAGCAGCCGAGGTACAGGGCAGGGCGAGCAGTACTTC.

The chain couples TRBV10-3 to TRBJ1-5, with TRBD1 matching 9 bases. V shed 8 bases and J 0 bases; nucleotides not matched to a gene: 8. Looked up from germline, CDR1 is ENHRY and CDR2 is SYGVKD. The CDR3 covers 16 residues. For the CDR3, the DNA is TGTGCCATCGGGACGGGGACAGGGAGTAGCAATCAGCCCCAGCATTTT. It yields the protein CAIGTGTGSSNQPQHF.

The genes are TRBV5-1 and TRBJ2-1; 12 bases are a match to TRBD2. The ends lost 1 base at V and 8 bases at J; junction bases unmatched: 7. This CDR3 contains 16 residues. The germline V gene encodes CDR1 SGHRS and CDR2 YFSETQ. CDR3 in amino acids: CASSLTSGGSWDEQFF. CDR3 sequence (DNA): TGCGCCAGCAGCTTGACTAGCGGGGGGTCATGGGATGAGCAGTTCTTC.

This chain connects TRBV2 to TRBJ1-1; tentatively, D is TRBD1 (5 bases). Trimming pared 6 bases from V and 3 bases from J, leaving 17 bases between. The V gene's germline CDR1 is SNHLY and CDR2 FYNNEI. CDR3 size: 15 residues. CDR3 in amino acids: CASSKRWGGYTEAFF. CDR3 nucleotide sequence: TGTGCCAGCAGCAAAAGGTGGGGGGGATACACTGAAGCTTTCTTT.

The chain has TRBV5-1 and TRBJ2-1; 10 bases match TRBD2. CDR1 and CDR2 from the germline V gene are SGHRS and YFSETQ. With 7 bases clipped from V and 8 bases from J, the junction kept 6 bases outside the gene matches. The CDR3 sequence is 13 residues long. The CDR3 DNA follows: TGCGCCAGCCGAACTAGCGGGGCCCATGAGCAGTTCTTC. Encoded protein: CASRTSGAHEQFF.

The rearrangement uses TRBV6-5 and TRBJ2-2; D is unclear. CDR1 is MNHEY and CDR2 is SVGAGI in the germline V gene. V was shortened by 1 base and J by 1 base, with 10 bases between the two germline ends. The length of the CDR3 is 16 residues. DNA for the CDR3: TGTGCCAGCAGTTACTATCCCAGAAGGAACACCGGGGAGCTGTTTTTT. This encodes CASSYYPRRNTGELFF.

The V gene is TRBV6-5, the J gene TRBJ1-5; D is ambiguous. The germline CDR1 and CDR2 sequences are MNHEY and SVGAGI. CDR3 size: 14 residues. The germline V and J ends were trimmed by 2 bases and 0 bases, with 5 bases remaining between them. The CDR3 sequence: CASSYPISNQPQHF. The CDR3 DNA sequence: TGTGCCAGCAGTTACCCCATTAGCAATCAGCCCCAGCATTTT.

This chain links TRBV9 with TRBJ2-7; a possible D gene is TRBD1 (6 bases). Germline V gene sequence: CDR1 SGDLS, CDR2 YYNGEE. CDR3 length: 13 amino acids. V was shortened by 0 bases and J by 5 bases, with 9 bases between the two germline ends. The CDR3 nucleotides are TGTGCCAGCAGCGTAGTAGGGGGAGACGAGCAGTACTTC. Translating gives CASSVVGGDEQYF.

The sample holds one count of this clone. The genes are TRBV3-1 (or the pseudogene TRBV3-2) and TRBJ2-1, with 15 bases identical to TRBD2. The trim removed 4 bases at V and 9 bases at J, leaving 4 bases unmatched. Germline CDR1 LGHDT, CDR2 YNNKEL (reference sequence). The CDR3 is 15 residues long. CDR3: CASSRGTSGGSEQFF. In DNA form, the CDR3 reads TGTGCCAGCAGCCGAGGGACTAGCGGGGGGTCTGAGCAGTTCTTC.

The gene calls are TRBV9 and TRBJ1-2; tentatively, D is TRBD1 (5 bases). Trimming removed 0 bases from V and 1 base from J, with 10 bases in between. Germline CDR1 reads SGDLS; CDR2 reads YYNGEE. The CDR3 extends over 15 amino acids. In nucleotides, the CDR3 is TGTGCCAGCAGCGTAGACAACGGACATAACTATGGCTACACCTTC. Translation: CASSVDNGHNYGYTF.

The chain carries TRBV19 and TRBJ2-1; a weak D match, TRBD1 (6 bases). V lost 2 bases and J 5 bases, leaving 19 bases between the germline ends. The germline V gene has CDR1 LNHDA and CDR2 SQIVND (reference sequence). The CDR3 loop spans 17 amino acids. CDR3 residues: CASSILSGAQRHNEQFF. CDR3 nucleotide sequence: TGTGCCAGTAGTATACTTTCAGGGGCGCAGCGACACAATGAGCAGTTCTTC.

The J gene is TRBJ2-1, the V gene TRBV25-1; 9 nucleotides agree with TRBD2. The CDR3 has 15 amino acids. After removal of 4 bases from V and 1 base from J, the junction contained 2 bases not matched to a gene. Germline V gene sequence: CDR1 MGHDK, CDR2 SYGVNS. The CDR3 DNA is TGTGCCAGCAGTGCGCGGGGGGGGTCCTACAATGAGCAGTTCTTC. Translation: CASSARGGSYNEQFF.

The count of this clone is one. The chain uses TRBV27 and TRBJ2-1, with 9 bases matching TRBD1. Germline lookup yields CDR1 MNHEY and CDR2 SMNVEV (reference sequence). The CDR3 is 14 residues long. J lost 9 bases, V lost 6 bases, and 9 bases had no gene match. The CDR3 DNA is TGTGCCAGCAGCCTCGACAGGGGGAGTGTTGAGCAGTTCTTC. Its protein is CASSLDRGSVEQFF.

J is TRBJ1-2 and V is TRBV19; D may be TRBD1 (5 bases). Germline CDR1 is LNHDA and CDR2 is SQIVND (reference sequence). The CDR3 is made up of 14 amino acids. V dropped 11 bases and J dropped 1 base, with 17 bases sitting between them. The CDR3 bases are TGTGCCTCCCGGGGGAACGGAGTTAACTATGGCTACACCTTC. The encoded protein is CASRGNGVNYGYTF.

In this sample, this clone turned up once. The chain links TRBV19 to TRBJ1-1, with TRBD1 as a possible D gene (6 bases). Trimming took 7 bases from V and 1 from J, leaving 16 bases between them. The germline gives CDR1 LNHDA, CDR2 SQIVND (reference sequence). This CDR3 is built from 15 residues. The chain's CDR3 is CASTDGGAGNTEAFF. DNA of the CDR3: TGTGCCAGTACCGACGGGGGGGCAGGGAACACTGAAGCTTTCTTT.

The CDR3 DNA reads as TGTGCCAGCAGCTTAACCGCGGACAGTACACTCTACGAGCAGTACTTC. Translation gives CASSLTADSTLYEQYF. The J gene is TRBJ2-7, the V gene TRBV11-2; D is perhaps TRBD1 (6 bases). The germline V gene encodes CDR1 SGHAT and CDR2 FQNNGV. The CDR3 totals 16 residues. V dropped 2 bases and J dropped 3 bases, with 17 bases sitting between them.

The chain is built from TRBV24-1 and TRBJ2-1; D call uncertain. Looked up from germline, CDR1 is KGHDR and CDR2 is SFDVKD. Trimming left V 6 bases short and J 4 bases short, with 9 bases between. The CDR3 length is 13 residues. CDR3 coding DNA: TGTGCCACCAGTACAGACGGATACAATGAGCAGTTCTTC. Translation gives CATSTDGYNEQFF.

The rearrangement joins TRBV2 to TRBJ2-2, with D hard to call. Germline CDR1 reads SNHLY; CDR2 reads FYNNEI. The CDR3 contains 12 residues. The CDR3 region is CGSETNTGELFF. The DNA of the CDR3 is TGTGGATCCGAGACTAACACCGGGGAGCTGTTTTTT.

The chain links TRBV3-1 (or the pseudogene TRBV3-2) to TRBJ1-1; 10 positions match TRBD1. The CDR3 spans 15 residues. V shed 4 bases and J 1 base; nucleotides not matched to a gene: 3. Germline V gene lookup returns CDR1 LGHDT and CDR2 YNNKEL (reference sequence). This CDR3 is CASSPWDRGNTEAFF. CDR3 DNA sequence: TGTGCCAGCAGCCCATGGGACAGGGGGAACACTGAAGCTTTCTTT.

This clone was recorded once. The rearrangement joins TRBV2 to TRBJ1-4, with 7 bases that match TRBD1. The V gene end was trimmed by 6 bases and the J gene end by 3 bases; junction bases not matched to a gene: 4. The CDR3 length is 14 residues. Germline CDR1 is SNHLY and CDR2 is FYNNEI. The CDR3 sequence: CASRTGTANEKLFF. Here the CDR3 DNA reads TGTGCCAGCAGAACCGGGACAGCTAATGAAAAACTGTTTTTT.

The rearrangement links TRBV18 to TRBJ1-6; perhaps TRBD1 as D (6 bases). Trimming stripped 5 bases from V and 10 bases from J, with 9 bases between. The CDR3 has 12 amino acids. Germline V gene data show CDR1 as KGHSH and CDR2 as LQKENI. CDR3 nucleotides: TGTGCCAGCTCAGACAGGAAATCACCCCTCCACTTT. This codes for CASSDRKSPLHF.

The chain's CDR3 is CASKTSGGITGELFF. In nucleotides, the CDR3 is TGTGCCAGCAAAACTAGCGGGGGGATCACCGGGGAGCTGTTTTTT. V is TRBV27 and J is TRBJ2-2, with 12 bases identical to TRBD2. The CDR3 covers 15 residues. The ends lost 7 bases at V and 4 bases at J; junction bases unmatched: 4. Germline-derived CDR1 and CDR2 are MNHEY and SMNVEV (reference sequence).

This clone was observed a single time. The chain combines TRBV21-1 with TRBJ2-7; the table's D call, TRBD1, was not checked against the DNA. TRBV21-1 is a listed pseudogene. CDR3 size: 11 residues. DNA of the CDR3: TGTGCCAGCAGCCCCGGGACAGCGCAGTACTTC. Residues: CASSPGTAQYF.